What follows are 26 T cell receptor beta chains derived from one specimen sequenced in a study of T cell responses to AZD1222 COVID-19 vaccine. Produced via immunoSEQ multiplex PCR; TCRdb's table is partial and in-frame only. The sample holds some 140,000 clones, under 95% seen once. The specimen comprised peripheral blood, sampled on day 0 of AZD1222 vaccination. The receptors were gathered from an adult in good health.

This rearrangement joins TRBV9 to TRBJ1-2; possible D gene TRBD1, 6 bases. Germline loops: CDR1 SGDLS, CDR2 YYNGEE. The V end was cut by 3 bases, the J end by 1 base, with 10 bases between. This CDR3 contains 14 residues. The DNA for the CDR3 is TGTGCCAGCAGCGCGGTGGACAGTAACTATGGCTACACCTTC. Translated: CASSAVDSNYGYTF.

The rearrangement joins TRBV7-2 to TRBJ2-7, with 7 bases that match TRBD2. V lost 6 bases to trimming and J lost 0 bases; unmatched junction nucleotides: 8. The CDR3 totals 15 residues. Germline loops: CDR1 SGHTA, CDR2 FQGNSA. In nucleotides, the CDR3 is TGTGCCAGCAGTTATACCGGGACTAACTCCTACGAGCAGTACTTC. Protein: CASSYTGTNSYEQYF.

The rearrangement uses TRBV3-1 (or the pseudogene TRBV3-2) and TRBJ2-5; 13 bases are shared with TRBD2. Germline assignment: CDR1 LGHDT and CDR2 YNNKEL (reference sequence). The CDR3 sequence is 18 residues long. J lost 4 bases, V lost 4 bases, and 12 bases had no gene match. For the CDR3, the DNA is TGTGCCAGCAGCCTCGAACGTCCACTAGCGGGAGGGGGAGAGACCCAGTACTTC. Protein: CASSLERPLAGGGETQYF.

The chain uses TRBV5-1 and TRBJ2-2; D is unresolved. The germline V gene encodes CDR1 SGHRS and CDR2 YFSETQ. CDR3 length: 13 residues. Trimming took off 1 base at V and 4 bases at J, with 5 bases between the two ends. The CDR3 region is CASSLIGTGELFF. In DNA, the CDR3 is TGCGCCAGCAGCTTGATCGGCACCGGGGAGCTGTTTTTT.

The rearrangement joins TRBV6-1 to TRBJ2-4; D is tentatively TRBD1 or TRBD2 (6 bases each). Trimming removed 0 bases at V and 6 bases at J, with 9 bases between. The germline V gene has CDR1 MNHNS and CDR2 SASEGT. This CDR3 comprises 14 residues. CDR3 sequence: CASSEAEGGNIQYF. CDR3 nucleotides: TGTGCCAGCAGTGAAGCAGAGGGGGGAAACATTCAGTACTTC.

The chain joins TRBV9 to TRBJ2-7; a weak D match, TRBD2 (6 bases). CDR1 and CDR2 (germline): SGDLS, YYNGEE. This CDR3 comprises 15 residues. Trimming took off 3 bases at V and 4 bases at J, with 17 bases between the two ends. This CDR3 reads CASSARDSGTYEQYF. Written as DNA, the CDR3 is TGTGCCAGCAGCGCCCGGGACTCTGGAACGTACGAGCAGTACTTC.

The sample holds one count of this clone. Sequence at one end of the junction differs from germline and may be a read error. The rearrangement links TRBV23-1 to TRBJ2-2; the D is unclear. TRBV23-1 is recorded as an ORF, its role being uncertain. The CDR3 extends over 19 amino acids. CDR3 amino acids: CASSQSLSSGPSKTGELFF. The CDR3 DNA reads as TGCGCCAGCAGTCAATCTCTTTCGTCCGGACCCTCGAAGACCGGGGAGCTGTTTTTT.

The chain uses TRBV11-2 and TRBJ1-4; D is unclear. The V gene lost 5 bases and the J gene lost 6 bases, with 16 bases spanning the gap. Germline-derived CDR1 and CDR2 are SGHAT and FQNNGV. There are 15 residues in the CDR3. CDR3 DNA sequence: TGTGCCAGCAGCCCCCTTTCCACGAGGGATGAAAAACTGTTTTTT. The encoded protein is CASSPLSTRDEKLFF.

The CDR3 here is CAISRGDYNSPLHF. CDR3 nucleotides: TGTGCCATCAGTCGCGGGGACTATAATTCACCCCTCCACTTT. The chain uses TRBV10-3 and TRBJ1-6, with D unclear. CDR1 is ENHRY and CDR2 is SYGVKD in the germline V gene. V was trimmed by 5 bases and J by 3 bases, leaving 8 bases between them. This CDR3 is built from 14 residues.

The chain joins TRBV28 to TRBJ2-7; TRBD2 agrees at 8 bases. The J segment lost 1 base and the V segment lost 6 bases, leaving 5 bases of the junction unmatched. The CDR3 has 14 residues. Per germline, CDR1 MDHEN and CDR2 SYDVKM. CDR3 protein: CASRPGGRSYEQYF. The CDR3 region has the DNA TGTGCCAGCAGGCCGGGCGGGAGGTCCTACGAGCAGTACTTC.

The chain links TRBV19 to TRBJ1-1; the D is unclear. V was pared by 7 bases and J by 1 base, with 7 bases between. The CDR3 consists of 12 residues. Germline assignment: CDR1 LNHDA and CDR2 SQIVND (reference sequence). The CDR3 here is CASKDGNTEAFF. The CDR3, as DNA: TGTGCCAGTAAAGACGGGAACACTGAAGCTTTCTTT.

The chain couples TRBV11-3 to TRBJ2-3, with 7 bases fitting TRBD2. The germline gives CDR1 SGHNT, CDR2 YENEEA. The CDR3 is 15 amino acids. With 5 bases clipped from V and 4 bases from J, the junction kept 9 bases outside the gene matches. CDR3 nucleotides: TGTGCCAGCAGCCGATCGACTAGCAGCCCAGATACGCAGTATTTT. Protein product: CASSRSTSSPDTQYF.

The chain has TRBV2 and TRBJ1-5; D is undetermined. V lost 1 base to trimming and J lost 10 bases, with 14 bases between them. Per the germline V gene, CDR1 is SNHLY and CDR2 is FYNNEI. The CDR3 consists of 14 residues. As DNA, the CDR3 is TGTGCCAGCAGTGAAGAGTGGAGTTGGGAACCCCAGCATTTT. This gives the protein CASSEEWSWEPQHF.

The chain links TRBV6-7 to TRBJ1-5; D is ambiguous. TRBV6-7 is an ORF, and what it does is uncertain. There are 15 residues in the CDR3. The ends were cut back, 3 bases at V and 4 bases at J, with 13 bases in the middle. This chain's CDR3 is CASSYGTAGNQPQHF. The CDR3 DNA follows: TGTGCCAGCAGTTATGGTACAGCTGGAAATCAGCCCCAGCATTTT.

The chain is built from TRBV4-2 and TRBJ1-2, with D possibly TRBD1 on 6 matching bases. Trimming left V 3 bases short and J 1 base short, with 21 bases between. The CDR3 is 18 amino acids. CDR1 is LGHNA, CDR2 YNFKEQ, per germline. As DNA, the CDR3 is TGTGCCAGCAGCCAGGATTCGAGGCCAGGGGCCCTTAACTATGGCTACACCTTC. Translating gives CASSQDSRPGALNYGYTF.

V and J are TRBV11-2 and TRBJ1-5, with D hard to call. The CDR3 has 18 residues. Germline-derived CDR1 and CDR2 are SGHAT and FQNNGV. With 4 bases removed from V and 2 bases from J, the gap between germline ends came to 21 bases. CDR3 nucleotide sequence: TGTGCCAGCAGCTCGTACAGTTATGGGTCCGTTGGCAATCAGCCCCAGCATTTT. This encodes CASSSYSYGSVGNQPQHF. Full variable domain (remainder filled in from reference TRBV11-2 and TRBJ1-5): EAGVAQSPRYKIIEKRQSVAFWCNPISGHATLYWYQQILGQGPKLLIQFQNNGVVDDSQLPKDRFSAERLKGVDSTLKIQPAKLEDSAVYLCASSSYSYGSVGNQPQHFGDGTRLSIL.

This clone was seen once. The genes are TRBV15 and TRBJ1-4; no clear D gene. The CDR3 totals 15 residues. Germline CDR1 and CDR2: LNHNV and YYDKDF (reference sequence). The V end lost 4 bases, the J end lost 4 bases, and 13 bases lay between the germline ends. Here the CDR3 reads CATSTRMGDNEKLFF. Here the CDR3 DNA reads TGTGCCACCAGCACGCGAATGGGAGATAATGAAAAACTGTTTTTT.

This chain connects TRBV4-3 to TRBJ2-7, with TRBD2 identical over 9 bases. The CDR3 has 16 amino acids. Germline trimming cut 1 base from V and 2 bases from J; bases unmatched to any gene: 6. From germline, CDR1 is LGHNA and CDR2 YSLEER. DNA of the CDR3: TGCGCCAGCAGCCAAGGTCTAGCGGGGCGGACCTACGAGCAGTACTTC. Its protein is CASSQGLAGRTYEQYF.

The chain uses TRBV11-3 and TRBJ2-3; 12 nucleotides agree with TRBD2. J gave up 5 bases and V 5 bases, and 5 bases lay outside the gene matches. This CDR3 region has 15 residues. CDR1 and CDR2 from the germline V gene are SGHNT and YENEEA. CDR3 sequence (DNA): TGTGCCAGCAGCCCTAGCGGGAGGGCCATAGATACGCAGTATTTT. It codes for CASSPSGRAIDTQYF.

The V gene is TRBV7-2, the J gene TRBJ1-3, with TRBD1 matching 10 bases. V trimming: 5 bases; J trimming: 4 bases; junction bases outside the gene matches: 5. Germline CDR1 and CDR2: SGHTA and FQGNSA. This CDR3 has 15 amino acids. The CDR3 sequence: CASSRTGGSGNTIYF. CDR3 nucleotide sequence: TGTGCCAGCAGCCGGACAGGGGGATCCGGAAACACCATATATTTT.

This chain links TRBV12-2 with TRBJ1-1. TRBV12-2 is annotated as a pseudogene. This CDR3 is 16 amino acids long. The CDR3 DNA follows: TGTGCAAGTCGCTTCCGGCGGGTCCGGTCGGACACTGAAGCTTTCTTT. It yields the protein CASRFRRVRSDTEAFF.

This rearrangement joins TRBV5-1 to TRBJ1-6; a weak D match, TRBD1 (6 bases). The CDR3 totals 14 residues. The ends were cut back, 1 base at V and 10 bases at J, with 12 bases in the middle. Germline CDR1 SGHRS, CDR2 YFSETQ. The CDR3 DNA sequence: TGCGCCAGCAGCTTGACAGGGAAGGACTCACCCCTCCACTTT. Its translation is CASSLTGKDSPLHF.

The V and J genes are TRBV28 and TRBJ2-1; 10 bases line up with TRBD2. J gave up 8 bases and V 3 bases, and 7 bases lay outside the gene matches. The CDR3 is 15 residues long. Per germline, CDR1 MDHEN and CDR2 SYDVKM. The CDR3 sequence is CASSFTSGMMDEQFF. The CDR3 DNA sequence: TGTGCCAGCAGTTTTACTAGCGGGATGATGGATGAGCAGTTCTTC.

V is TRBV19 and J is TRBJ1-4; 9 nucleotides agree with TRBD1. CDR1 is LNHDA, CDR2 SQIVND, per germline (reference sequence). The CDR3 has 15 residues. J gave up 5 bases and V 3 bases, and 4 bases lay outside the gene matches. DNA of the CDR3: TGTGCCAGTAGTATCGGAACAGGGGGCAATGAAAAACTGTTTTTT. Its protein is CASSIGTGGNEKLFF.

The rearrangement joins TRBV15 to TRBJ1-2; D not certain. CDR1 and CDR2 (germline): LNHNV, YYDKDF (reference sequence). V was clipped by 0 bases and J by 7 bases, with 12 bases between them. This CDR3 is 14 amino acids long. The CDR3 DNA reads TGTGCCACCAGCAGAGATAGAACAGCGGCTGGCTACACCTTC. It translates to CATSRDRTAAGYTF.

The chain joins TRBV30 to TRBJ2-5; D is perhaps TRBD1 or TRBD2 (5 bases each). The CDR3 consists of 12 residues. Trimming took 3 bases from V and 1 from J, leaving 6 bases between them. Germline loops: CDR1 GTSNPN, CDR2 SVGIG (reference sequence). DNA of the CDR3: TGTGCCTGGAGGGGGGTCCAAGAGACCCAGTACTTC. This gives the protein CAWRGVQETQYF. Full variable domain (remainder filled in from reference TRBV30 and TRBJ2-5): SQTIHQWPATLVQPVGSPLSLECTVEGTSNPNLYWYRQAAGRGLQLLFYSVGIGQISSEVPQNLSASRPQDRQFILSSKKLLLSDSGFYLCAWRGVQETQYFGPGTRLLVL.